This TCR beta chain was recorded in a study of T cell responses to AZD1222 COVID-19 vaccine. TCRdb's table, derived via immunoSEQ multiplex PCR, lists solely in-frame clones and lacks some. The data contain about 180,000 clones, 85% to 95% of them singletons. Study-wide results and caveats: CD4 TCRs covered the whole spike, strongest at regions 160-218 and 743-854. Within unmutated variant regions lay the reported targets of nearly half of spike-specific TCRs. A mostly white British donor set with more females was recruited, and clonal diversity was possibly underestimated. At study baseline, merely five or six AZD1222 recipients were seropositive.

Points on this clone: What it binds is not known.

V lost 6 bases and J 5 bases, leaving 11 bases between the germline ends. CDR3 length: 14 amino acids. Germline V gene lookup returns CDR1 MNHNS and CDR2 SASEGT. This clonotype was obtained from an adult who received the MenACWY meningococcal vaccine as a control. The chain employs TRBV6-1 and TRBJ1-6; TRBD1 might be the D (5 bases). Here the sequenced sample was peripheral blood, taken 28 days after the second dose of the MenACWY control vaccine. The CDR3 DNA follows: TGTGCCAGCAGCTCGGGACTGGATAATTCACCCCTCCACTTT. Encoded protein: CASSSGLDNSPLHF.